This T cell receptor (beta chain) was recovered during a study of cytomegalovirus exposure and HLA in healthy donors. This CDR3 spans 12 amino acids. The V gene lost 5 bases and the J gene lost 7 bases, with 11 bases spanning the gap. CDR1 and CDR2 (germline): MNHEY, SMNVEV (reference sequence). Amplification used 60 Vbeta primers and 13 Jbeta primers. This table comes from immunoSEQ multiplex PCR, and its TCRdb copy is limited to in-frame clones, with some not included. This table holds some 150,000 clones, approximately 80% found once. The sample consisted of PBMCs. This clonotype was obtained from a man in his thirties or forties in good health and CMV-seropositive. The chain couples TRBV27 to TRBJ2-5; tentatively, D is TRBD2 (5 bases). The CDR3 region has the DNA TGTGCCAGCAGTCCCCTTGCGGGGACCCAGTACTTC. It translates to CASSPLAGTQYF.